What follows are 23 T cell receptor beta chains derived from one specimen sequenced in a study of blood T cell repertoires in COVID-19. Repertoires were generated with immunoSEQ multiplex PCR, while TCRdb's copy carries only in-frame clones and drops some. Among 65,000 to 80,000 clones listed, 75% to 90% were seen once. Sequenced sample: peripheral blood. The receptors shown here come from a man aged 25 to 40 with acute or convalescent COVID-19.

The V gene is TRBV4-2, the J gene TRBJ2-1; TRBD1 agrees at 10 bases. J gave up 7 bases and V 4 bases, and 7 bases lay outside the gene matches. The V gene's germline CDR1 is LGHNA and CDR2 YNFKEQ. The length of the CDR3 is 15 residues. CDR3 DNA sequence: TGTGCCAGCAGCCCCCGGGACAGGGGTTCAAATGAGCAGTTCTTC. Translation: CASSPRDRGSNEQFF.

This clone was seen more than once but under ten times. The chain recombines TRBV14 with TRBJ1-2, with D maybe TRBD1 (6 bases). The V gene lost 4 bases and the J gene lost 8 bases, with 20 bases spanning the gap. Germline CDR1 is SGHDN and CDR2 is FVKESK. There are 15 residues in the CDR3. DNA for the CDR3: TGTGCCAGCAGCCCGTTTAGAGGGGGTCGGATCGGCTACACCTTC. Its translation: CASSPFRGGRIGYTF.

The V gene is TRBV3-1 (or the pseudogene TRBV3-2), the J gene TRBJ1-2; 8 bases fit TRBD1. This CDR3 contains 13 residues. The V segment lost 1 base and the J segment 7 bases; nucleotides outside the gene matches: 2. The germline CDR1 and CDR2 sequences are LGHDT and YNNKEL (reference sequence). The chain's CDR3 is CASSQAGGPGYTF. In DNA form, the CDR3 reads TGTGCCAGCAGCCAAGCAGGGGGCCCTGGCTACACCTTC.

The chain employs TRBV3-1 (or the pseudogene TRBV3-2) and TRBJ2-2; TRBD1 is a possible D gene (6 bases). This CDR3 region has 14 residues. The V end was cut by 2 bases, the J end by 4 bases, with 8 bases between. The V gene's germline CDR1 is LGHDT and CDR2 YNNKEL (reference sequence). The CDR3 is CASSQLQGTGELFF. In nucleotides, the CDR3 is TGTGCCAGCAGCCAACTACAGGGCACCGGGGAGCTGTTTTTT.

The chain combines TRBV6-5 with TRBJ1-2; TRBD1 aligns across 9 bases. V dropped 7 bases and J dropped 2; count of bases not matched to a gene: 8. CDR3 length: 15 amino acids. In germline, CDR1 is MNHEY, CDR2 SVGAGI. For the CDR3, the DNA is TGTGCCAGCATGGACCGGGACAGGGTAAACTATGGCTACACCTTC. It encodes CASMDRDRVNYGYTF.

This rearrangement joins TRBV24-1 to TRBJ2-5, with 7 bases matching TRBD1. There are 15 residues in the CDR3. CDR1 and CDR2 from the germline V gene are KGHDR and SFDVKD. J gave up 1 base and V 3 bases, and 4 bases lay outside the gene matches. The CDR3 nucleotides read TGTGCCACCAGTGATACGGGACAGTCCCAAGAGACCCAGTACTTC. It specifies CATSDTGQSQETQYF.

This clone was seen only once. This chain links TRBV19 with TRBJ2-3; D is unresolved. The CDR3 has 12 amino acids. The V gene lost 5 bases and the J gene lost 6 bases, with 9 bases spanning the gap. Germline CDR1 reads LNHDA; CDR2 reads SQIVND (reference sequence). CDR3 loop: CASSERRDTQYF. For the CDR3, the DNA is TGTGCCAGTAGTGAACGGCGGGATACGCAGTATTTT.

The gene calls are TRBV11-2 and TRBJ2-3; tentatively, D is TRBD2 (6 bases). V lost 3 bases and J lost 1, with 8 bases in between. Per germline, CDR1 SGHAT and CDR2 FQNNGV. The CDR3 loop spans 14 amino acids. In nucleotides, the CDR3 is TGTGCCAGCAGCTTCGGGACTGGCACAGATACGCAGTATTTT. This gives the protein CASSFGTGTDTQYF.

The chain links TRBV25-1 to TRBJ2-3; TRBD1 agrees at 7 bases. The CDR3 runs 17 residues. V lost 4 bases, J lost 4 bases, and 14 bases stayed unmatched. Germline V gene lookup returns CDR1 MGHDK and CDR2 SYGVNS. This CDR3 is CASSGVAPGQFSDTQYF. CDR3 in DNA: TGTGCCAGCAGTGGGGTCGCACCGGGACAGTTTTCAGATACGCAGTATTTT.

The V call is TRBV11-3, the J call TRBJ2-7; possibly TRBD2 for D (6 bases). V lost 5 bases and J lost 2, with 13 bases in between. Germline V gene data show CDR1 as SGHNT and CDR2 as YENEEA. The CDR3 spans 14 residues. CDR3 protein: CASSPEGGPYEQYF. The DNA of the CDR3 is TGTGCCAGCAGCCCCGAGGGAGGCCCCTACGAGCAGTACTTC.

V gene TRBV21-1 combines with J gene TRBJ1-5; TRBD1 is the table's D call, not checked against the DNA. TRBV21-1 is deemed a pseudogene. The CDR3 length is 11 residues. As DNA, the CDR3 is TGTGCCAGCACCCTCGACAGGCCCCAGCATTTT. Amino acids: CASTLDRPQHF.

A single count supports this clone. The chain has TRBV11-3 and TRBJ2-3; tentative D call: TRBD2 (6 bases). The CDR3 has 15 amino acids. Trimming took off 2 bases at V and 3 bases at J, with 12 bases between the two ends. CDR1 is SGHNT and CDR2 is YENEEA in the germline V gene. The CDR3, as DNA: TGTGCCAGCAGCTTATCGGGACTCATGACAGATACGCAGTATTTT. Protein product: CASSLSGLMTDTQYF.

The chain recombines TRBV5-1 with TRBJ2-3; 8 bases fit TRBD2. CDR1 is SGHRS and CDR2 is YFSETQ in the germline V gene. J was trimmed by 7 bases and V by 3 bases; bases with no gene match: 13. The length of the CDR3 is 16 residues. CDR3 loop: CASSWEDSGTGNTQYF. CDR3 sequence (DNA): TGCGCCAGCAGCTGGGAGGATAGCGGGACTGGAAATACGCAGTATTTT.

The chain joins TRBV12-3 or TRBV12-4 to TRBJ1-5; D gene unclear. The length of the CDR3 is 13 residues. Trimming stripped 5 bases from V and 4 bases from J, with 9 bases between. The CDR3 nucleotides are TGTGCCAGCAGTCCGACATTGAATCAGCCCCAGCATTTT. Its translation: CASSPTLNQPQHF.

The chain combines TRBV6-5 with TRBJ1-3; possible D gene TRBD1, 6 bases. Germline loops: CDR1 MNHEY, CDR2 SVGAGI. The length of the CDR3 is 16 residues. Trimming pared 0 bases from V and 3 bases from J, leaving 12 bases between. The CDR3 spells CASSYSAGEYGNTIYF. Here the CDR3 DNA reads TGTGCCAGCAGTTACTCAGCAGGGGAGTATGGAAACACCATATATTTT.

The chain employs TRBV6-5 and TRBJ1-4; 8 bases map to TRBD1. The CDR3 contains 14 residues. Germline V gene lookup returns CDR1 MNHEY and CDR2 SVGAGI. The V gene end was trimmed by 6 bases and the J gene end by 1 base; junction bases not matched to a gene: 1. The CDR3 region is CASSRGQTNEKLFF. Written as DNA, the CDR3 is TGTGCCAGCAGCAGGGGGCAAACTAATGAAAAACTGTTTTTT.

The rearrangement links TRBV5-4 to TRBJ1-1; TRBD1 matches 9 bases. The CDR3 loop spans 16 amino acids. Trimming took 2 bases from V and 6 from J; bases not matched to a gene: 11. Germline lookup yields CDR1 SGHNT and CDR2 YYREEE (reference sequence). For the CDR3, the DNA is TGTGCCAGCAGCTTCGACGGGACAGGGAAAGGATCTGAAGCTTTCTTT. Translation gives CASSFDGTGKGSEAFF.

The chain has TRBV19 and TRBJ2-4, with no clear D. V lost 5 bases and J lost 1, with 15 bases in between. Germline V gives CDR1 LNHDA, CDR2 SQIVND (reference sequence). The CDR3 spans 16 residues. The CDR3 sequence is CASSPRRNQAKNIQYF. In nucleotides, the CDR3 is TGTGCCAGTAGTCCTCGTCGCAATCAGGCCAAAAACATTCAGTACTTC. Filled out from reference TRBV19 and TRBJ2-4, the complete variable domain reads DGGITQSPKYLFRKEGQNVTLSCEQNLNHDAMYWYRQDPGQGLRLIYYSQIVNDFQKGDIAEGYSVSREKKESFPLTVTSAQKNPTAFYLCASSPRRNQAKNIQYFGAGTRLSVL.

The gene calls are TRBV5-1 and TRBJ2-7; 9 nucleotides line up with TRBD1. After removal of 2 bases from V and 0 bases from J, the junction contained 6 bases not matched to a gene. The CDR3 is 16 amino acids. Per the germline V gene, CDR1 is SGHRS and CDR2 is YFSETQ. Here the CDR3 reads CASSLQGAVTSYEQYF. The CDR3, as DNA: TGCGCCAGCAGCTTACAGGGGGCGGTAACCTCCTACGAGCAGTACTTC.

The chain links TRBV5-1 to TRBJ2-7, with TRBD1 matching over 8 bases. The CDR3 length is 15 residues. The junction had 4 bases not matched to a gene; V was cut back by 2 bases and J by 0 bases. Germline values: CDR1 SGHRS, CDR2 YFSETQ. For the CDR3, the DNA is TGCGCCAGCAGCTTCAGGGGGCCCCCCTCCTACGAGCAGTACTTC. It translates to CASSFRGPPSYEQYF.

The J gene is TRBJ2-5, the V gene TRBV7-2; 7 nucleotides agree with TRBD2. The germline V gene has CDR1 SGHTA and CDR2 FQGNSA. V gave up 5 bases and J gave up 5 bases; unmatched junction bases: 14. The CDR3 covers 16 residues. CDR3 in amino acids: CASSPYTLQGGETQYF. As DNA, the CDR3 is TGTGCCAGCAGCCCCTATACGTTGCAGGGAGGGGAGACCCAGTACTTC.

The genes are TRBV30 and TRBJ1-5, with D unresolved. Looked up from germline, CDR1 is GTSNPN and CDR2 is SVGIG (reference sequence). The CDR3 runs 14 residues. Trimming removed 0 bases at V and 4 bases at J, with 10 bases between. The CDR3 coding sequence is TGTGCCTGGAGTGTACTGGGCAGAAATCAGCCCCAGCATTTT. This gives the protein CAWSVLGRNQPQHF.

The chain carries TRBV6-1 and TRBJ1-1, with D unresolved. There are 12 residues in the CDR3. V was shortened by 0 bases and J by 11 bases, with 10 bases between the two germline ends. The germline V gene has CDR1 MNHNS and CDR2 SASEGT. The CDR3 region is CASSEAATTAFF. The CDR3 nucleotides are TGTGCCAGCAGTGAAGCGGCAACTACCGCTTTCTTT.